Reported below is one T cell receptor beta chain. What this receptor recognizes is not known. The protocol used for the library was 5' RACE. The input for every TCR library was around 3.5 ug of total RNA. cDNA was synthesized with SMARTScribe reverse transcriptase in eight separate reactions per sample. During cDNA synthesis, unique molecular identifiers containing a 6-nucleotide sample barcode were introduced by template switching. TCRalpha and TCRbeta cDNA was amplified by two nested PCRs of 16 and 9 cycles, with bead purification after each PCR. Before amplification, the cDNA was both treated with uracil DNA-glycosylase and purified with the QIAquick PCR purification kit. The second PCR was the step at which Illumina TruSeq-compatible adapters and sample-specific barcodes were added. TapeStation and Qubit were used to check library quality and concentration, and 4 to 6.5 ng of each library went into the pool. The pooled libraries were sequenced with 2 x 100 bp reads and custom sequencing primers on an Illumina HiSeq2500 single-index Rapid Run. The study's own analysis went as follows. MiGEC version 1.2.6 was used for UMI-based consensus assembly to correct PCR and sequencing errors. V(D)J alignment, clonotype assembly and CDR3 extraction were performed with MiXCR version 2.1.1. To normalise gene usage, clonotype sharing and MAIT/NKT TCR abundance, the top 1000, 10 000 and 20 000 clonotypes in each sample were analysed. Diversity was computed as the inverse Simpson index with the vegan R package after downsampling to 27 000 UMIs. Paired Mann-Whitney U tests were applied to discordant twin pairs, and Benjamini-Hochberg correction was used for multiple testing. After the reads were reprocessed by TCRdb, one entry was made per CDR3 protein sequence, with no DNA. V and J calls and clone size were set by TCRdb, not the authors. Per the sample table, the count is fewer than 200,000 distinct CDR3 sequences. The ten top clones hold approximately 3% of the sample.

From each donor, a roughly 2.5 ml peripheral blood sample was drawn into PAXgene tubes and stored at -80 degrees C. Without T cell sorting, total RNA was isolated from whole blood using the PAXgene blood miRNA kit on an automated QIAcube. Peripheral blood from monozygotic twin pairs concordant or discordant for inflammatory bowel disease was subjected to deep TCRalpha and TCRbeta repertoire profiling with unique molecular barcoding. Smoking habits were recorded for all twin pairs, and each individual was classified as a current, former or never smoker. This specimen comes from a study of monozygotic twins with inflammatory bowel disease (dated by TCRdb to the late 2010s). Describing the broader study: The full study comprised around 28 monozygotic twin pairs: nine German pairs (four IBD-concordant, five IBD-discordant) and 19 IBD-discordant Danish pairs. Within discordant pairs, disease-associated traits were sought mainly by comparing IBD patients with their genetically identical healthy co-twins. Each individual had, on average, about 151 000 unique TCRalpha sequences and 181 000 unique TCRbeta sequences available for analysis. Overall study results and their limits: Repertoire similarity did not differ between concordant and discordant twins, which could be due to limited statistical power. The results gave no support for a single strong signal or clonotype linked to IBD. IBD patients shared fewer clonotypes with other individuals than healthy twins did, most markedly in patients showing signs of disease activity. Differing immunosuppressive treatments among patients may have added background noise and inter-individual variability to the repertoires. Different T cell subtypes could not be distinguished in the analysis. TCRbeta repertoire diversity, by inverse Simpson index, was decreased in IBD patients compared with their healthy co-twins.

The germline V gene yields LGHNA for CDR1 and YSLEER for CDR2. Measured from the cysteine to the phenylalanine, the CDR3 is 17 residues long. No DNA sequence is on record. The chain couples TRBV4-3 to TRBJ2-2; TCRdb outputs TRBD2, but without DNA this stays unchecked. What was sequenced was blood. This clonotype originated in a human donor with ulcerative colitis or Crohn's disease, or a healthy co-twin of an affected twin (not recorded which). The CDR3 protein is CASSPRASGANTGELFF.